This TCR beta chain was captured by sequencing in a study of T cell responses to AZD1222 COVID-19 vaccine. The protocol was immunoSEQ multiplex PCR, while the TCRdb copy is restricted to in-frame clones and leaves out a portion. The sample comprises 95,000 to 150,000 clones, approximately 86% of which are singletons, and roughly 2.6% rests with the top ten. The TCR was taken from an adult in good health. The source material was peripheral blood, sampled on day 0 of AZD1222 vaccination.

This chain's CDR3 is CASSRRQGSTEAFF. DNA of the CDR3: TGTGCCAGTAGCAGGAGACAGGGAAGTACTGAAGCTTTCTTT. The chain links TRBV19 to TRBJ1-1; TRBD1 agrees at 7 bases. CDR1 is LNHDA and CDR2 is SQIVND in the germline V gene (reference sequence). The ends lost 6 bases at V and 5 bases at J; junction bases unmatched: 9. The CDR3 spans 14 residues.